Each of the 22 T cell receptor beta chains below was sequenced from the same sample in a study of cytomegalovirus exposure and HLA in healthy donors. The PCR made use of 60 Vbeta and 13 Jbeta primers. Profiling relied on immunoSEQ multiplex PCR, and the TCRdb table lists in-frame clones only, not all of them. The table includes around 180,000 clones, roughly 80% detected once. The specimen sequenced was PBMCs. Source of these receptors: a man in his sixties in good health and CMV-seronegative.

This chain links TRBV7-9 with TRBJ2-3, with TRBD2 matching over 8 bases. V was pared by 4 bases and J by 5 bases, with 5 bases of the junction left unmatched. From germline, CDR1 is SEHNR and CDR2 FQNEAQ (reference sequence). The CDR3 consists of 14 residues. The CDR3 spells CASSSGLGGDTQYF. The DNA of the CDR3 is TGTGCCAGCAGCTCGGGACTAGGGGGAGATACGCAGTATTTT.

CDR3: CASGLGSTTPFYNEQFF. In DNA form, the CDR3 reads TGTGCTAGTGGTTTGGGGAGCACTACGCCCTTTTACAATGAGCAGTTCTTC. The chain links TRBV12-5 to TRBJ2-1, with unresolved D. The V gene lost 1 base and the J gene lost 4 bases, with 17 bases spanning the gap. This CDR3 has 17 residues. Germline CDR1 and CDR2: LGHNT and FRNRAP.

A few counts support this clone. This chain connects TRBV7-9 to TRBJ2-1; 10 bases align to TRBD2. CDR1 and CDR2 (germline): SEHNR, FQNEAQ (reference sequence). CDR3 length equals 14 residues. With V trimmed by 5 bases and J by 3 bases, 1 base remained unmatched. CDR3 in DNA: TGTGCCAGCAGCGCTAGCGGGGGCTACAATGAGCAGTTCTTC. Translation: CASSASGGYNEQFF.

The gene calls are TRBV18 and TRBJ2-7; possible D gene TRBD1, 6 bases. V was clipped by 5 bases and J by 0 bases, with 14 bases between them. CDR3 length: 15 residues. Germline lookup yields CDR1 KGHSH and CDR2 LQKENI. The DNA of the CDR3 is TGTGCCAGCTCAAGTTGGACAGCCTCCTCCTACGAGCAGTACTTC. This sequence encodes CASSSWTASSYEQYF.

V and J are TRBV28 and TRBJ2-3; 7 bases line up with TRBD2. V trimming: 10 bases; J trimming: 3 bases; junction bases outside the gene matches: 16. The V gene's germline CDR1 is MDHEN and CDR2 SYDVKM. This CDR3 spans 16 amino acids. CDR3 in DNA: TGTGCCATCACGATCAGCCGGCGGGAGTGGACAGATACGCAGTATTTT. Its protein is CAITISRREWTDTQYF.

The DNA for the CDR3 is TGTGCCAGCAGCGCGAGGACTTTTCCCGAGCAGTACTTC. Translation: CASSARTFPEQYF. The chain combines TRBV7-8 with TRBJ2-7; tentative D call: TRBD2 (5 bases). The V gene lost 5 bases and the J gene lost 6 bases, with 14 bases spanning the gap. The CDR3 runs 13 residues. CDR1 is SGHVS and CDR2 is FQNEAQ in the germline V gene.

This clone was detected a few times. The chain couples TRBV5-1 to TRBJ2-7, with TRBD1 identical over 8 bases. V lost 1 base to trimming and J lost 2 bases; unmatched junction nucleotides: 5. The CDR3 contains 15 residues. Germline-derived CDR1 and CDR2 are SGHRS and YFSETQ. The CDR3 DNA is TGCGCCAGCAGCTTGACGGGACAGGACGCCTACGAGCAGTACTTC. Encoded protein: CASSLTGQDAYEQYF.

This clone appeared a few times. The CDR3 sequence: CASSARDRDTEAFF. CDR3 sequence (DNA): TGTGCCAGCAGCGCTCGGGACAGGGACACTGAAGCTTTCTTT. V and J are TRBV7-9 and TRBJ1-1; 9 bases fit TRBD1. The CDR3 has 14 amino acids. The J segment lost 3 bases and the V segment lost 5 bases, leaving 4 bases of the junction unmatched. CDR1 SEHNR and CDR2 FQNEAQ come from the germline V gene (reference sequence).

The chain recombines TRBV19 with TRBJ2-1; 8 positions match TRBD2. The CDR3 is made up of 15 amino acids. CDR1 LNHDA and CDR2 SQIVND come from the germline V gene (reference sequence). V dropped 1 base and J dropped 8; count of bases not matched to a gene: 7. CDR3 protein: CASSIAAGAGDEQFF. Written as DNA, the CDR3 is TGTGCCAGTAGTATAGCAGCGGGAGCGGGTGATGAGCAGTTCTTC.

The rearrangement links TRBV5-4 to TRBJ1-1; 8 bases are shared with TRBD1. With 2 bases clipped from V and 0 bases from J, the junction kept 0 bases outside the gene matches. The germline CDR1 and CDR2 sequences are SGHNT and YYREEE (reference sequence). The CDR3 spans 14 residues. This chain's CDR3 is CASSLQGVNTEAFF. The CDR3 nucleotides are TGTGCCAGCAGCTTACAGGGGGTGAACACTGAAGCTTTCTTT.

V is TRBV5-4 and J is TRBJ2-5; D might be TRBD1 (6 bases). V lost 3 bases, J lost 5 bases, and 20 bases lay in between. CDR1 is SGHNT and CDR2 is YYREEE in the germline V gene (reference sequence). CDR3 length: 16 residues. CDR3 region: CASSSIRTEKKETQYF. CDR3 bases: TGTGCCAGCAGCTCCATAAGGACAGAAAAAAAGGAGACCCAGTACTTC.

The J gene is TRBJ2-7, the V gene TRBV5-5; 11 bases map to TRBD2. In germline, CDR1 is SGHKS, CDR2 YYEKEE (reference sequence). This CDR3 region has 18 residues. J gave up 5 bases and V 0 bases, and 13 bases lay outside the gene matches. In DNA, the CDR3 is TGTGCCAGCAGCTTGGCCCCCCATAGCGGGAGGGCCACGCACGAGCAGTACTTC. It yields the protein CASSLAPHSGRATHEQYF.

The table lists this clone with a count of one. The rearrangement joins TRBV7-8 to TRBJ2-7, with 10 bases lining up with TRBD2. The CDR3 spans 14 residues. The ends lost 6 bases at V and 5 bases at J; junction bases unmatched: 7. CDR1 is SGHVS and CDR2 is FQNEAQ in the germline V gene. Here the CDR3 reads CASSRSGRGDEQYF. The CDR3 DNA reads as TGTGCCAGCAGTCGCAGCGGGAGGGGCGACGAGCAGTACTTC.

On this clone: Mismatch with germline at one junction end may stem from a read error. J is TRBJ2-7 and V is TRBV2, with TRBD1 matching over 9 bases. Germline V CDR1 and CDR2: SNHLY, FYNNEI. The CDR3 runs 14 residues. CDR3 amino acids: CASRTGGGFGEQHF. Here the CDR3 DNA reads TGTGCCAGCAGGACAGGGGGGGGTTTTGGAGAGCAGCACTTC.

In its sample, this clone was seen a few times. This chain joins TRBV5-6 and TRBJ2-7; D is unresolved. The CDR3 is 14 amino acids. CDR1 and CDR2 from the germline V gene are SGHDT and YYEEEE. V dropped 0 bases and J dropped 3 bases, with 10 bases sitting between them. CDR3: CASSLGPSNYEQYF. CDR3 nucleotide sequence: TGTGCCAGCAGCTTGGGGCCCTCAAACTACGAGCAGTACTTC.

The chain uses TRBV30 and TRBJ2-1, with 11 bases fitting TRBD2. V shed 1 base and J 9 bases; nucleotides not matched to a gene: 8. CDR1 is GTSNPN and CDR2 is SVGIG in the germline V gene (reference sequence). The CDR3 extends over 15 amino acids. CDR3 DNA: TGTGCCTGGAGTGCGGTACTAGCGGGAGCTAGTGAGCAGTTCTTC. It translates to CAWSAVLAGASEQFF.

The gene calls are TRBV2 and TRBJ1-1; D gene uncertain. This CDR3 is 14 amino acids long. Germline V gives CDR1 SNHLY, CDR2 FYNNEI. V lost 4 bases and J lost 3, with 12 bases in between. The CDR3 loop is CASSVVGGDTEAFF. Written as DNA, the CDR3 is TGTGCCAGCAGTGTCGTCGGCGGGGACACTGAAGCTTTCTTT.

This clone was observed once. At one end, the junction sequence differs from germline, possibly due to a read error. The rearrangement links TRBV7-9 to TRBJ1-1; TRBD1 might be the D (6 bases). The germline V gene encodes CDR1 SEHNR and CDR2 FQNEAQ (reference sequence). This CDR3 has 14 amino acids. This CDR3 reads CSSRPGTPNTEAFF. The CDR3 DNA is TGTTCCAGCAGACCCGGGACACCGAACACTGAAGCTTTCTTT.

The genes are TRBV30 and TRBJ2-7, with a possible D match to TRBD1 (6 bases). This CDR3 has 18 residues. V lost 1 base and J lost 1, with 23 bases in between. The germline V gene encodes CDR1 GTSNPN and CDR2 SVGIG (reference sequence). The CDR3 loop is CAWSGSRDRLTSSYEQYF. The CDR3 DNA reads as TGTGCCTGGAGTGGATCGAGAGACAGGTTAACTTCATCCTACGAGCAGTACTTC. The full variable domain, its missing parts supplied by reference TRBV30 and TRBJ2-7, is SQTIHQWPATLVQPVGSPLSLECTVEGTSNPNLYWYRQAAGRGLQLLFYSVGIGQISSEVPQNLSASRPQDRQFILSSKKLLLSDSGFYLCAWSGSRDRLTSSYEQYFGPGTRLTVT.

This clone was detected only once. The chain employs TRBV5-1 and TRBJ2-5; D ambiguous. This CDR3 spans 13 amino acids. From germline, CDR1 is SGHRS and CDR2 YFSETQ. V was cut by 5 bases and J by 4 bases, with 12 bases left in between. The CDR3 region has the DNA TGCGCCAGCAGTTTACACCTGTCAGAGACCCAGTACTTC. Translating it yields CASSLHLSETQYF.

V is TRBV6-1 and J is TRBJ1-5; D not resolved. CDR3 length equals 14 residues. CDR1 is MNHNS, CDR2 SASEGT, per germline. Between the trimmed V and J ends, which lost 4 bases and 5 bases, there was a span of 12 bases. The CDR3 loop reads CASSGGRVDQPQHF. The CDR3 nucleotides read TGTGCCAGCAGTGGAGGGAGGGTTGATCAGCCCCAGCATTTT.

The chain's CDR3 is CASSLGLAGAGGVEQFF. The CDR3 nucleotides are TGTGCCAGCAGCTTAGGACTAGCGGGAGCCGGGGGGGTTGAGCAGTTCTTC. The rearrangement joins TRBV7-3 to TRBJ2-1; 13 positions agree with TRBD2. CDR3 length: 17 residues. With 2 bases clipped from V and 9 bases from J, the junction kept 10 bases outside the gene matches. Germline CDR1 is SGHTA and CDR2 is FQGTGA.